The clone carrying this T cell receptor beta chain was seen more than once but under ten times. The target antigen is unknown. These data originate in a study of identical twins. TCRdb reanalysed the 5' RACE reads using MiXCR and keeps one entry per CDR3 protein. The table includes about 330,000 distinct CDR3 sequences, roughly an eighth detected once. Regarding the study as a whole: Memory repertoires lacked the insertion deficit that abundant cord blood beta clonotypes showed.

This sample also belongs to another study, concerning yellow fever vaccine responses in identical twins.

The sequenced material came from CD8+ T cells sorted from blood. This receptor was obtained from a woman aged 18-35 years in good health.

The CDR3 is CASSLDKITGWNYGYTF. CDR3 nucleotides: TGTGCCAGCAGTTTAGACAAAATCACAGGGTGGAACTATGGCTACACCTTC. The chain joins TRBV28 to TRBJ1-2; tentatively, D is TRBD1 (6 bases). Per germline, CDR1 MDHEN and CDR2 SYDVKM. CDR3 length: 17 residues. V was shortened by 2 bases and J by 2 bases, with 18 bases between the two germline ends.